The following is a T cell receptor (beta chain) sequence with its context. V shed 4 bases, J shed 7 bases, and the junction held 16 bases outside the gene matches. Germline-derived CDR1 and CDR2 are LGHNA and YSLEER. The CDR3 is 17 amino acids. The sample belongs to a study of blood T cells in healthy people across ages. Primed by a sample-barcoded 5' primer and a J-beta primer mix, a second PCR proceeded for roughly 6 to 12 cycles. Each CDR3 protein is one row after TCRdb ran MiXCR on the 5' RACE reads. Of some 1,500,000 distinct CDR3 sequences in the sample, 40% to 45% were seen once. Input material: blood. The rearrangement joins TRBV4-3 to TRBJ2-7, with 10 nucleotides matching TRBD2. This receptor was identified in a woman younger than 30 in good health. CDR3 sequence: CASSPGTSVGGYNEQYF. CDR3 nucleotide sequence: TGCGCCAGCAGCCCCGGGACTAGCGTAGGAGGCTACAATGAGCAGTACTTC.